Listed below are T cell receptor beta chains from one sample, sequenced in a study of chemoradiotherapy in HPV16-positive cancers. Data came from immunoSEQ multiplex PCR; TCRdb stores just in-frame clones and leaves some out. Among over 7,000 clones, more than 70% were seen once, and the ten largest hold 1.9%. The material was obtained from a patient who underwent chemoradiotherapy. The receptors were gathered from a human donor with HPV-associated anogenital cancer. CDR3s include the opening cysteine and the closing phenylalanine or tryptophan. Each record gives: V gene, D gene, clone size, J gene, CDR3 DNA, CDR3 protein. D genes are given only for firm matches. Where a row states a size, it is once, few, many or the class of an expanded clone; other rows omit it.

>TRBV10-3|-|-|TRBJ2-1
TGTGCCATCAGCCAGGACTTCAATGAGCAGTTCTTC
CAISQDFNEQFF
>TRBV7-9|-|-|TRBJ2-5
TGTGCCAGCAGCCCGCTAGGTGAGACCCAGTACTTC
CASSPLGETQYF
>TRBV27|-|-|TRBJ2-3
TGTGCCAGCAGTTTTGGGGAAACAGATACGCAGTATTTT
CASSFGETDTQYF
>TRBV28|TRBD1|once|TRBJ2-7
TGTGCCAGCATAAATCCGGGACAGAGACCCCACGAGCAGTACTTC
CASINPGQRPHEQYF
>TRBV27|-|-|TRBJ1-1
TGTGCCAGCCTCCGTGGGGGGACGGGGAACACTGAAGCTTTCTTT
CASLRGGTGNTEAFF
>TRBV5-4|-|few|TRBJ2-2
TGTGCCAGCAGCAAAGGAGTGGGGTCGGACACCGGGGAGCTGTTTTTT
CASSKGVGSDTGELFF
>TRBV21-1|-|-|TRBJ2-7
TGTGCCAGCAGCAAAGAGGGAACGGGGACACGGAGGCCCTACGAGCAGTACTTC
CASSKEGTGTRRPYEQYF
>TRBV28|-|-|TRBJ2-7
TGTGCCAGCATTCCCACCGCGGCTAGCTCCTACGAGCAGTACTTC
CASIPTAASSYEQYF
>TRBV4-2|TRBD2|-|TRBJ2-2
TGTGCCAGCAGCCGGGCCCCGCTGGAGACTAGCGGGGCCGGGGAGCTGTTTTTT
CASSRAPLETSGAGELFF
>TRBV6-1|-|-|TRBJ2-2
TGTGCCAGCAGTGTTGGGGGGCTGTACACCGGGGAGCTGTTTTTT
CASSVGGLYTGELFF
>TRBV25-1|TRBD1|-|TRBJ1-1
TGTGCCAGCAGAAGACAGGGGGCCACTGAAGCTTTCTTT
CASRRQGATEAFF